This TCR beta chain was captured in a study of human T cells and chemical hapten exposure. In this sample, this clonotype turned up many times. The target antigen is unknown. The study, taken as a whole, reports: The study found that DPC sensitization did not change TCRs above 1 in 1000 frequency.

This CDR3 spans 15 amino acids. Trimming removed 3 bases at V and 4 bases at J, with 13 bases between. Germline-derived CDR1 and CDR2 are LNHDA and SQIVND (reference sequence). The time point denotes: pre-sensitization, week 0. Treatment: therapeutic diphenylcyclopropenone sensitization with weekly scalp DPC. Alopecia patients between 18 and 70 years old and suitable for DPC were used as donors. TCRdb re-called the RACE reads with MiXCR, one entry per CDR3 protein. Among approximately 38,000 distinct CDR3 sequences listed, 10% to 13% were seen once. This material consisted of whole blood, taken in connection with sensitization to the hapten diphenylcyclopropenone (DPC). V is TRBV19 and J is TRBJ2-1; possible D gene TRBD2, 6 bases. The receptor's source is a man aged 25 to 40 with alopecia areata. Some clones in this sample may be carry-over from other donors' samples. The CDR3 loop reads CASSISAGDYNEQFF. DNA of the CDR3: TGTGCCAGTAGTATCTCAGCGGGTGATTACAATGAGCAGTTCTTC.